This TCR beta chain was profiled in a study of CD8+ T cells in alopecia areata. V gave up 5 bases and J gave up 3 bases, with 7 bases separating them. Germline V gene sequence: CDR1 SGHTA, CDR2 FQGNSA. The CDR3 length is 12 residues. Indicated treatment: oral pan-JAK inhibitor, 5-10 mg twice daily. Lesional scalp punch biopsies and peripheral blood came from alopecia areata patients. Following RNA extraction, reverse transcription yielded cDNA that acted as the sequencing template. Data came from immunoSEQ multiplex PCR; TCRdb stores just in-frame clones and leaves some out. The sample contains some 210,000 clones, over 60% of which appear only once.

This receptor was taken from a human donor with alopecia areata. The sequences come from CD4+ T cells sorted from blood, collected at approximately week 42, from a patient treated with tofacitinib. The chain employs TRBV7-2 and TRBJ1-1; D is uncertain. CDR3 sequence (DNA): TGTGCCAGCAGCCCCAGCTACACTGAAGCTTTCTTT. It specifies CASSPSYTEAFF.